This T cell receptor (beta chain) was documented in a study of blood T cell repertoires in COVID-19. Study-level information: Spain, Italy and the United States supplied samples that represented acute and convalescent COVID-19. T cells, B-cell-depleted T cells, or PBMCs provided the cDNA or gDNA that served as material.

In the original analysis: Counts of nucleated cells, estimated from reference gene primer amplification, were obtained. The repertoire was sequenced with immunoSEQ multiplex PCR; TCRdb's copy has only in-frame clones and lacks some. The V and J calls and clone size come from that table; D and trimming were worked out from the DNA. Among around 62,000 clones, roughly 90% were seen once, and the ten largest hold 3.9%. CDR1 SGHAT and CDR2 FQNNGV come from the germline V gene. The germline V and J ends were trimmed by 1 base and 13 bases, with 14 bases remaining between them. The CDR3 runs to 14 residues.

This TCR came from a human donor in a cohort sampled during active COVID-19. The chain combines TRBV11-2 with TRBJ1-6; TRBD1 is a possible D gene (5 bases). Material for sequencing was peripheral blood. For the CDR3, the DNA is TGTGCCAGCAGCTTAGTAGGGGAGGTCGCCCCCCTCCACTTT. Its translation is CASSLVGEVAPLHF.